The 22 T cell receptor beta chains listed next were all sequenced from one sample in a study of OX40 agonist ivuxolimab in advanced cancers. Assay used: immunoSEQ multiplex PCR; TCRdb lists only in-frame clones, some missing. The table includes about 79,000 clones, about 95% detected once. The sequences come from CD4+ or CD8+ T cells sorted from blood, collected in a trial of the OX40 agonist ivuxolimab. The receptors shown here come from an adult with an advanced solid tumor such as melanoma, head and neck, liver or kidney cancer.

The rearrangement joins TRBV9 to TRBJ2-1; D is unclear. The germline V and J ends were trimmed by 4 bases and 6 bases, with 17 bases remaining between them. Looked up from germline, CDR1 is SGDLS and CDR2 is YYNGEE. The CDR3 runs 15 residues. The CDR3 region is CASSPAPSSGNEQFF. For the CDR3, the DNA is TGTGCCAGCAGCCCAGCCCCTTCGTCTGGCAATGAGCAGTTCTTC.

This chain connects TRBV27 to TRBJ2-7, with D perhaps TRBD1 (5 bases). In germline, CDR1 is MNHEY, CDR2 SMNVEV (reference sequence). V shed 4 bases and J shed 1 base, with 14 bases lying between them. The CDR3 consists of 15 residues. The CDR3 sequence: CASSSRQGESYEQYF. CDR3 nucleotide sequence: TGTGCCAGCAGTTCCCGCCAGGGTGAATCCTACGAGCAGTACTTC.

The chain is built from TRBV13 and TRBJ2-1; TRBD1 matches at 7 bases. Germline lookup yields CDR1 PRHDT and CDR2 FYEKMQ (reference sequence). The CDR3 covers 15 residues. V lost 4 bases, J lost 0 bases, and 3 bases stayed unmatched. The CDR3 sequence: CASSSWDSSYNEQFF. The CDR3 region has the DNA TGTGCCAGCAGCTCCTGGGACAGCTCCTACAATGAGCAGTTCTTC.

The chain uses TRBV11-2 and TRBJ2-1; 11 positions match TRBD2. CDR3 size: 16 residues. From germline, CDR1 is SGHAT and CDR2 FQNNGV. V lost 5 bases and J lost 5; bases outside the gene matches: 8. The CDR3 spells CASSGLTSGEHNEQFF. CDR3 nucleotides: TGTGCCAGCAGCGGATTGACTAGCGGGGAACACAATGAGCAGTTCTTC. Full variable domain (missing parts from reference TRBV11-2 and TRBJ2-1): EAGVAQSPRYKIIEKRQSVAFWCNPISGHATLYWYQQILGQGPKLLIQFQNNGVVDDSQLPKDRFSAERLKGVDSTLKIQPAKLEDSAVYLCASSGLTSGEHNEQFFGPGTRLTVL.

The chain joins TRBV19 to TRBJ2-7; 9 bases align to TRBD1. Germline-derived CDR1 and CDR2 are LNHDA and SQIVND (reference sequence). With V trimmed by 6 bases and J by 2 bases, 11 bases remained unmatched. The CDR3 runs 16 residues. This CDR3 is CASSITGTGRTYEQYF. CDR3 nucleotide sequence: TGTGCCAGTAGCATCACCGGGACAGGGAGAACCTACGAGCAGTACTTC.

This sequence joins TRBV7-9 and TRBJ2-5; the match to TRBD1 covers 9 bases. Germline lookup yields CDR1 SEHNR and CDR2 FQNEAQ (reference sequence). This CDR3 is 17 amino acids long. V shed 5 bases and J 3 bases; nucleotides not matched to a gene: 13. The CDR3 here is CASSTVDGQGTKETQYF. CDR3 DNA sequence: TGTGCCAGCAGCACCGTAGATGGACAGGGGACCAAAGAGACCCAGTACTTC. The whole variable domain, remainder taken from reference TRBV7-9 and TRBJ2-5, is DTGVSQNPRHKITKRGQNVTFRCDPISEHNRLYWYRQTLGQGPEFLTYFQNEAQLEKSRLLSDRFSAERPKGSFSTLEIQRTEQGDSAMYLCASSTVDGQGTKETQYFGPGTRLLVL.

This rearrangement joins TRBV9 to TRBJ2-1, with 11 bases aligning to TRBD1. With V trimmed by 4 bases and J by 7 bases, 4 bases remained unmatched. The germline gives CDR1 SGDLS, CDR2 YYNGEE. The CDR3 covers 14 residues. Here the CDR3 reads CASSPGQGGNEQFF. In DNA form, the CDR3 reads TGTGCCAGCAGCCCGGGACAGGGGGGAAATGAGCAGTTCTTC.

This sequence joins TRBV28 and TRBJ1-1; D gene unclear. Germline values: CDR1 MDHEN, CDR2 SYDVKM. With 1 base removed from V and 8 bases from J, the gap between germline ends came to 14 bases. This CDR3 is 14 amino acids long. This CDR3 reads CASSLSRNPQEAFF. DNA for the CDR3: TGTGCCAGCAGTTTATCCCGGAACCCCCAAGAAGCTTTCTTT.

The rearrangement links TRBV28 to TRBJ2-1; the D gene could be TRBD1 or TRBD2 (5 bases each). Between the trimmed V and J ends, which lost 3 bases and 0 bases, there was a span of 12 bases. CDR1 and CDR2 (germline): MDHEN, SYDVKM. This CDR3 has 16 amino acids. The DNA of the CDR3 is TGTGCCAGCAGTTTCGGGGCTTCAAGCTCCTACAATGAGCAGTTCTTC. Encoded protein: CASSFGASSSYNEQFF.

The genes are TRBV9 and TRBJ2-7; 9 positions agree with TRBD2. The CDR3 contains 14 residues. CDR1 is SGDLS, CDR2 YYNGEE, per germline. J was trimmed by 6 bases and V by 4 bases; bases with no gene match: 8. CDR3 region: CASSREGTSSEQYF. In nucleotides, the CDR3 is TGTGCCAGCAGCCGGGAAGGGACTAGCAGCGAGCAGTACTTC. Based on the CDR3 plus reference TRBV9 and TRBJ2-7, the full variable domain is DSGVTQTPKHLITATGQRVTLRCSPRSGDLSVYWYQQSLDQGLQFLIQYYNGEERAKGNILERFSAQQFPDLHSELNLSSLELGDSALYFCASSREGTSSEQYFGPGTRLTVT.

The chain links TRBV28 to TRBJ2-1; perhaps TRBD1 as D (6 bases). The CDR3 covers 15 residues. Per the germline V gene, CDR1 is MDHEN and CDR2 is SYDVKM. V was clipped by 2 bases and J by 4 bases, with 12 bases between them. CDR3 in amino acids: CASSLNRDGYNEQFF. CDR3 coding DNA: TGTGCCAGCAGTTTAAACAGGGACGGGTACAATGAGCAGTTCTTC.

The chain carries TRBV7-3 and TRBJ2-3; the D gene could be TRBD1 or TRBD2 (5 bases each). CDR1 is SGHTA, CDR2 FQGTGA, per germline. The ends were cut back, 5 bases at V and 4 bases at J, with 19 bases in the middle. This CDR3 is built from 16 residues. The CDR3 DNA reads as TGTGCCAGCAGCCCCATCGGGGCCGCTGGGGCAGATACGCAGTATTTT. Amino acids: CASSPIGAAGADTQYF. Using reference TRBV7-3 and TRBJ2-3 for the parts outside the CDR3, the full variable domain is GAGVSQTPSNKVTEKGKYVELRCDPISGHTALYWYRQSLGQGPEFLIYFQGTGAADDSGLPNDRFFAVRPEGSVSTLKIQRTERGDSAVYLCASSPIGAAGADTQYFGPGTRLTVL.

The CDR3 bases are TGTGCCAGCAGCTTACACACGACCACGGAGAGCTACGAGCAGTACTTC. This gives the protein CASSLHTTTESYEQYF. The chain recombines TRBV11-2 with TRBJ2-7, with no clear D. The V gene lost 2 bases and the J gene lost 3 bases, with 17 bases spanning the gap. CDR3 length equals 16 residues. The V gene's germline CDR1 is SGHAT and CDR2 FQNNGV.

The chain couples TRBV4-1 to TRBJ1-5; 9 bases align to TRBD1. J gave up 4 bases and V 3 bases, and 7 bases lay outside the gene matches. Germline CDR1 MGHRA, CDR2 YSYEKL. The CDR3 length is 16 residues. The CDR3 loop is CASSHLPGQGNQPQHF. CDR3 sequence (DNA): TGCGCCAGCAGCCACCTACCCGGACAGGGGAATCAGCCCCAGCATTTT.

The CDR3 sequence is CASSPEPDPGNDGYTF. The DNA of the CDR3 is TGTGCCAGCAGCCCGGAGCCGGACCCGGGGAATGATGGCTACACCTTC. V usage is TRBV7-8 and J usage is TRBJ1-2; D unclear. Germline CDR1 reads SGHVS; CDR2 reads FQNEAQ. The CDR3 consists of 16 residues. With 5 bases removed from V and 6 bases from J, the gap between germline ends came to 22 bases.

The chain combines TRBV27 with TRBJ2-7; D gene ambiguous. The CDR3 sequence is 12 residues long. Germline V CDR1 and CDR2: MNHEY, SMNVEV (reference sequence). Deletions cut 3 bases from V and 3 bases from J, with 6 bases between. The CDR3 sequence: CASSFWGYEQYF. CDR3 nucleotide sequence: TGTGCCAGCAGTTTTTGGGGCTACGAGCAGTACTTC.

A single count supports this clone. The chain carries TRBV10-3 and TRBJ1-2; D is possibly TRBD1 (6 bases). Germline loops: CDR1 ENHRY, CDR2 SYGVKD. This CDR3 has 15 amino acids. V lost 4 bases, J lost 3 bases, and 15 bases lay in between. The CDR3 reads CAISGEDSQYYGYTF. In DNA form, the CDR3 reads TGTGCCATCAGTGGAGAGGACAGCCAATACTATGGCTACACCTTC.

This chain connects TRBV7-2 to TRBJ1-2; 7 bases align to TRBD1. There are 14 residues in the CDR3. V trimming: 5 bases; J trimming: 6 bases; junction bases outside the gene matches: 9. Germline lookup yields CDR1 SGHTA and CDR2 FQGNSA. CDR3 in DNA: TGTGCCAGCAGCCCTTGGGGGACAGTTAATGGCTACACCTTC. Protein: CASSPWGTVNGYTF.

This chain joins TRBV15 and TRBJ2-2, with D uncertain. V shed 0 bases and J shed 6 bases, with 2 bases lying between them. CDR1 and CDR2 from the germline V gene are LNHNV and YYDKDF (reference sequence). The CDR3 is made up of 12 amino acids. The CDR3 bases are TGTGCCACCAGCAGAGATCCCGGGGAGCTGTTTTTT. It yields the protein CATSRDPGELFF. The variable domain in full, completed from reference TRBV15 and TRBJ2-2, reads DAMVIQNPRYQVTQFGKPVTLSCSQTLNHNVMYWYQQKSSQAPKLLFHYYDKDFNNEADTPDNFQSRRPNTSFCFLDIRSPGLGDTAMYLCATSRDPGELFFGEGSRLTVL.

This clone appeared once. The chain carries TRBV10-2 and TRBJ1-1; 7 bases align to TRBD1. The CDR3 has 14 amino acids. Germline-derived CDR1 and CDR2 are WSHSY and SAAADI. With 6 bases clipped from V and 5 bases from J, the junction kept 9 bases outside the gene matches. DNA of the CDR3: TGCGCCAGCAGAAGACAGGGTCGAAAGACTGAAGCTTTCTTT. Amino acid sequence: CASRRQGRKTEAFF.

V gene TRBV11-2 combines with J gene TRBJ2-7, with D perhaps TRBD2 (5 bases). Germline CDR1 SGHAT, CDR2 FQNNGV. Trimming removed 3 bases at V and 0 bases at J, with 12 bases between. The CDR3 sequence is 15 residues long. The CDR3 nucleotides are TGTGCCAGCAGCTTTGAACCTAGCAGCTCCTACGAGCAGTACTTC. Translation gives CASSFEPSSSYEQYF.

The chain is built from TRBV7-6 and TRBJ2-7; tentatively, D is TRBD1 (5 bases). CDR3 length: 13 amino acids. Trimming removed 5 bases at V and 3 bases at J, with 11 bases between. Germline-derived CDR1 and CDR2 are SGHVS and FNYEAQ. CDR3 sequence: CASSVDSSYEQYF. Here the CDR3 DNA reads TGTGCCAGCAGCGTCGACAGTAGCTACGAGCAGTACTTC.